Sequencing of this TCR beta chain was carried out in a study of blood T cell repertoires in COVID-19. Profiling relied on immunoSEQ multiplex PCR, and the TCRdb table lists in-frame clones only, not all of them. The repertoire includes some 150,000 clones, around 83% of them detected once, and 15% sits in the top ten. This clone was recorded once. All enrollees were roughly 18 to 95 years old and from about two dozen US areas. Clinical history reported by participants formed the basis on which cohorts were assigned. Donors in Cohort 3 who had recovered were those with two negative PCRs, healthcare professional clearance, or resolution of their symptoms. This CDR3 has 12 amino acids. Germline V gives CDR1 LGHNA, CDR2 YNFKEQ. V dropped 0 bases and J dropped 15 bases, with 12 bases sitting between them.

The TCR sequence derives from a middle-aged man who had recovered from COVID-19. V and J are TRBV4-2 and TRBJ2-4, with a weak D call TRBD2 (6 bases). Source material: PBMCs or T cells enriched from blood (not recorded which). The CDR3 DNA reads as TGTGCCAGCAGCCAAGATTTGGAGGGGCGGTACTTC. Protein sequence: CASSQDLEGRYF.